This section outlines one T cell receptor beta chain sequence together with its context. Its antigen remains unidentified. With 0 bases removed from V and 2 bases from J, the gap between germline ends came to 13 bases. Germline V CDR1 and CDR2: SGHKS, YYEKEE (reference sequence). This CDR3 is 16 amino acids long. Preparation of the TCRbeta library was carried out with unique molecular identifiers. TCRdb passed the PCR reads through MiXCR, listing each CDR3 protein once. The sample lists about a million distinct CDR3 sequences, about 26% occurring once. This entry belongs to a study of T-cell reconstitution after alpha-beta-depleted transplantation in children. The study's findings and limits: Expanded graft clones, several hundred of them, were reportedly the source of alpha-beta T cells about two months after transplant.

Material: PBMCs, mostly from graft donor cells, obtained 360 days after TCRalphabeta/CD19-depleted stem cell transplant. The origin of this receptor is a boy in the first two years of life who had a stem cell transplant for SCID, so the T cells may come from the graft donor. This chain joins TRBV5-5 and TRBJ2-3; D is possibly TRBD1 (5 bases). The CDR3 sequence is CASSLEGSLITDTQYF. Written as DNA, the CDR3 is TGTGCCAGCAGCTTGGAGGGGTCTTTAATCACAGATACGCAGTATTTT.